These 21 T cell receptor beta chains were all obtained from the same sample, sequenced in a study of Graves' ophthalmopathy and Graves' hyperthyroidism. As the template, RNA transcripts were used to amplify TCR beta CDR3 regions. Scientists carried out first-round RT-PCR using HTBI primers and then a second-round multiplex PCR. TCRdb independently ran MiXCR on the multiplex PCR reads; one entry per CDR3 protein. The sample lists more than 550,000 distinct CDR3 sequences; about 41% were seen once. The sequenced material came from peripheral blood. The receptors come from an adult man with Graves' ophthalmopathy.

This sequence joins TRBV2 and TRBJ1-4, with D perhaps TRBD1 (6 bases). The CDR3 loop spans 17 amino acids. V lost 4 bases to trimming and J lost 4 bases, with 19 bases between them. CDR1 and CDR2 from the germline V gene are SNHLY and FYNNEI. The CDR3 region is CASSARGGTYLNEKLFF. DNA of the CDR3: TGTGCCAGCAGTGCCAGAGGGGGGACGTACCTTAATGAAAAACTGTTTTTT.

This clonotype has ten or more counts. This chain joins TRBV7-2 and TRBJ1-1; D uncertain. Germline V gene sequence: CDR1 SGHTA, CDR2 FQGNSA. V lost 8 bases and J 0 bases, leaving 10 bases between the germline ends. This CDR3 has 13 amino acids. CDR3 coding DNA: TGTGCCAGCCTCCTGGCGATGAACACTGAAGCTTTCTTT. Amino acid sequence: CASLLAMNTEAFF.

This clonotype was recorded at least ten times. This sequence joins TRBV13 and TRBJ1-1; D is unresolved. Germline values: CDR1 PRHDT, CDR2 FYEKMQ (reference sequence). V lost 2 bases and J lost 4, with 8 bases in between. The CDR3 is 13 amino acids. CDR3 nucleotides: TGTGCCAGCAGCTTAAATTCGGGCACTGAAGCTTTCTTT. It yields the protein CASSLNSGTEAFF.

The chain combines TRBV2 with TRBJ2-2; the match to TRBD1 covers 7 bases. Germline loops: CDR1 SNHLY, CDR2 FYNNEI. This CDR3 spans 15 amino acids. J gave up 8 bases and V 3 bases, and 9 bases lay outside the gene matches. CDR3 DNA: TGTGCCAGCAGTGAGAACAGGGGAGCATATGGGGAGCTGTTTTTT. Translation: CASSENRGAYGELFF.

This clonotype has ten or more counts. V gene TRBV7-9 combines with J gene TRBJ2-7, with a possible D match to TRBD1 (5 bases). Germline V gene data show CDR1 as SEHNR and CDR2 as FQNEAQ (reference sequence). V was clipped by 2 bases and J by 2 bases, with 22 bases between them. This CDR3 has 18 amino acids. The CDR3 region has the DNA TGTGCCAGCAGCTTATTATCCCTCGGACAAGCTTTAGCCTACGAGCAGTACTTC. It is translated as CASSLLSLGQALAYEQYF.

A word on this clonotype: A clone one base away is much larger, so this may be a read error. The chain recombines TRBV10-3 with TRBJ1-4; no definite D call. The V gene's germline CDR1 is ENHRY and CDR2 SYGVKD. V was pared by 5 bases and J by 5 bases, with 12 bases between. The CDR3 is made up of 14 amino acids. The CDR3 loop reads CAISYVHRNEKLFF. The CDR3 nucleotides read TGTGCCATCAGTTACGTCCACCGGAATGAAAAACTGTTTTTT.

This clonotype was found many times. This chain links TRBV2 with TRBJ2-7; the match to TRBD1 covers 11 bases. Per germline, CDR1 SNHLY and CDR2 FYNNEI. Trimming cost V 7 bases and J 7 bases; bases outside gene matches: 9. There are 14 residues in the CDR3. CDR3 in DNA: TGTGCCAGCAACCCGGGACAGGGGGTGAGGGAGCAGTACTTC. Its translation: CASNPGQGVREQYF.

This chain links TRBV6-2 or TRBV6-3 with TRBJ2-7; TRBD2 aligns across 10 bases. The CDR3 contains 15 residues. Looked up from germline, CDR1 is MNHEY and CDR2 is SVGEGT. With V trimmed by 2 bases and J by 2 bases, 3 bases remained unmatched. CDR3 DNA sequence: TGTGCCAGCAGTTACGGGGGACTAGCGACCTACGAGCAGTACTTC. This sequence encodes CASSYGGLATYEQYF.

For this clonotype: A much larger clone lies one base from this, so it may be a read error. Since the CDR3 does not end with the conserved phenylalanine or tryptophan, this likely comes from a read error. The chain employs TRBV4-3 and TRBJ1-2; weak D call: TRBD1 (5 bases). The V gene's germline CDR1 is LGHNA and CDR2 YSLEER. The CDR3 has 14 amino acids. Here the CDR3 DNA reads TGCGCCAGCAGCGAAGAGGACCAGGGTAGAGGCTACACCTGC. Protein: CASSEEDQGRGYTC.

This clonotype was observed many times. The chain employs TRBV5-1 and TRBJ1-1, with D hard to call. The ends were cut back, 1 base at V and 0 bases at J, with 4 bases in the middle. The CDR3 contains 13 residues. The germline V gene has CDR1 SGHRS and CDR2 YFSETQ. CDR3 nucleotides: TGCGCCAGCAGCTTGTGGGTGAACACTGAAGCTTTCTTT. Translated, it gives CASSLWVNTEAFF.

The chain combines TRBV29-1 with TRBJ1-5, with unresolved D. Trimming took 2 bases from V and 11 from J, leaving 10 bases between them. Looked up from germline, CDR1 is SQVTM and CDR2 is ANQGSEA. The CDR3 runs 11 residues. For the CDR3, the DNA is TGCAGCGTTGAAACCCAAGAGACCCAGCATTTT. Its translation is CSVETQETQHF.

This clonotype appeared a few times. The V and J genes are TRBV20-1 and TRBJ1-2; D is unclear. The CDR3 consists of 14 residues. From germline, CDR1 is DFQATT and CDR2 SNEGSKA (reference sequence). V lost 6 bases to trimming and J lost 2 bases, with 16 bases between them. CDR3 loop: CSAPLGGNNYGYTF. The CDR3, as DNA: TGCAGTGCCCCTCTTGGAGGCAACAACTATGGCTACACCTTC.

The J gene is TRBJ2-2, the V gene TRBV4-2, with 14 nucleotides matching TRBD2. The J segment lost 2 bases and the V segment lost 2 bases, leaving 10 bases of the junction unmatched. Germline V CDR1 and CDR2: LGHNA, YNFKEQ. The CDR3 is 20 amino acids. The CDR3 DNA is TGTGCCAGCAGCCAACCACCGATGGGACTAGCGGGAGCTAACACCGGGGAGCTGTTTTTT. This sequence encodes CASSQPPMGLAGANTGELFF.

This chain joins TRBV2 and TRBJ1-2, with a tentative D call TRBD1 (5 bases). The CDR3 runs to 14 residues. The ends were cut back, 8 bases at V and 3 bases at J, with 16 bases in the middle. CDR1 SNHLY and CDR2 FYNNEI come from the germline V gene. CDR3 bases: TGTGCCAGCTCACCCGGGGGGTCTCACTATGGCTACACCTTC. Translated, it gives CASSPGGSHYGYTF.

This clonotype was seen at least ten times. This chain uses TRBV14 with TRBJ1-4, with 7 bases identical to TRBD1. V lost 4 bases to trimming and J lost 10 bases; unmatched junction nucleotides: 6. The CDR3 contains 13 residues. In germline, CDR1 is SGHDN, CDR2 FVKESK. The CDR3 DNA reads as TGTGCCAGCAGCCGCGCCAGGGGGGGAAAACTGTTTTTT. Translation gives CASSRARGGKLFF.

This clonotype came up many times. This chain joins TRBV20-1 and TRBJ1-4, with D possibly being TRBD1 (5 bases). Germline-derived CDR1 and CDR2 are DFQATT and SNEGSKA (reference sequence). The CDR3 runs 15 residues. Trimming left V 0 bases short and J 7 bases short, with 15 bases between. CDR3 loop: CSARDGGRSGEKLFF. CDR3 sequence (DNA): TGCAGTGCTAGAGATGGGGGAAGGAGTGGTGAAAAACTGTTTTTT.

The chain employs TRBV29-1 and TRBJ1-2; TRBD1 is a possible D gene (5 bases). The ends were cut back, 4 bases at V and 8 bases at J, with 8 bases in the middle. The CDR3 spans 10 residues. The V gene's germline CDR1 is SQVTM and CDR2 ANQGSEA. The CDR3 loop reads CSVVRAGYTF. The DNA for the CDR3 is TGCAGCGTTGTCAGGGCGGGCTACACCTTC.

This clonotype was recorded many times. V is TRBV19 and J is TRBJ2-2; D may be TRBD1 (6 bases). Deletions cut 8 bases from V and 8 bases from J, with 12 bases between. This CDR3 contains 12 residues. CDR1 and CDR2 (germline): LNHDA, SQIVND (reference sequence). The CDR3 loop is CASHTGSGELFF. CDR3 bases: TGTGCCAGTCATACAGGGTCAGGGGAGCTGTTTTTT.

This clonotype came up once. The V gene is TRBV10-3, the J gene TRBJ1-6; 11 bases line up with TRBD1. Per the germline V gene, CDR1 is ENHRY and CDR2 is SYGVKD. The length of the CDR3 is 17 residues. Germline trimming cut 5 bases from V and 10 bases from J; bases unmatched to any gene: 13. The CDR3 DNA follows: TGTGCCATCAGTACCGGGACAGGGGGACGGGAAGTGTCACCCCTCCACTTT. It specifies CAISTGTGGREVSPLHF.

In DNA form, the CDR3 reads TGTGCCAGTAGTATCGGGAGTGGAGAGACCCAGTACTTC. Its protein is CASSIGSGETQYF. V and J are TRBV19 and TRBJ2-5; D possibly corresponds to TRBD2 (6 bases). CDR3 length: 13 residues. Germline-derived CDR1 and CDR2 are LNHDA and SQIVND (reference sequence). Trimming took off 3 bases at V and 4 bases at J, with 9 bases between the two ends.

This clonotype came up many times. The rearrangement uses TRBV7-2 and TRBJ2-7; D is ambiguous. The CDR3 loop spans 11 amino acids. CDR1 and CDR2 from the germline V gene are SGHTA and FQGNSA. The V and J ends lost 5 bases and 3 bases respectively, with 5 bases between them. The CDR3, as DNA: TGTGCCAGCAGCCTATACTACGAGCAGTACTTC. This encodes CASSLYYEQYF.